The 16 T cell receptor beta chains below come from one sample, sequenced in a study of Graves' ophthalmopathy and Graves' hyperthyroidism. Beta-chain TCR CDR3 regions were amplified from RNA transcripts. HTBI primers were employed in first-round RT-PCR, then a second-round multiplex PCR followed. TCRdb fed the multiplex PCR reads into MiXCR, producing one record per CDR3 protein. The data contain 450,000 to 600,000 distinct CDR3 sequences, about two fifths of them singletons. The sequenced sample consisted of peripheral blood or thyroid tissue (not recorded which). The receptor set was obtained from an adult man with Graves' hyperthyroidism.

The V call is TRBV2, the J call TRBJ1-3, with 9 nucleotides matching TRBD1. J gave up 4 bases and V 5 bases, and 12 bases lay outside the gene matches. Germline loops: CDR1 SNHLY, CDR2 FYNNEI. The CDR3 contains 17 residues. CDR3: CASSLTGQGLSGNTIYF. The CDR3 nucleotides are TGTGCCAGCAGTTTAACGGGACAGGGATTATCAGGAAACACCATATATTTT.

The chain combines TRBV5-1 with TRBJ2-3; D remains ambiguous. V lost 5 bases, J lost 6 bases, and 10 bases lay in between. The CDR3 extends over 12 amino acids. Germline V gene data show CDR1 as SGHRS and CDR2 as YFSETQ. The CDR3: CASRADGDTQYF. The CDR3 DNA reads TGCGCCAGCAGGGCCGACGGGGATACGCAGTATTTT. The whole variable domain, filled in from reference TRBV5-1 and TRBJ2-3, reads KAGVTQTPRYLIKTRGQQVTLSCSPISGHRSVSWYQQTPGQGLQFLFEYFSETQRNKGNFPGRFSGRQFSNSRSEMNVSTLELGDSALYLCASRADGDTQYFGPGTRLTVL.

As to this clonotype: One end of the junction does not line up with germline, which may come from a read error. The V and J genes are TRBV5-1 and TRBJ2-5; D is ambiguous. The CDR3 contains 10 residues. Germline V gene data show CDR1 as SGHRS and CDR2 as YFSETQ. CDR3 residues: CASSLGLDRF. CDR3 DNA: TGCGCCAGCAGCTTGGGTCTCGACCGCTTC.

V is TRBV7-9 and J is TRBJ2-7; tentatively, D is TRBD1 (6 bases). The J call may be incorrect, as the DNA end agrees better with TRBJ2-1. Germline V gene lookup returns CDR1 SEHNR and CDR2 FQNEAQ (reference sequence). The CDR3 length is 13 residues. The CDR3, as DNA: TGTGCCAGCAGCAAAATACAGGGCACTGAGCAGTTCTTC. Its translation: CASSKIQGTEQFF.

The rearrangement uses TRBV7-8 and TRBJ2-1; 10 nucleotides match TRBD2. The CDR3 consists of 15 residues. The V gene's germline CDR1 is SGHVS and CDR2 FQNEAQ. Trimming at V came to 5 bases and at J to 9 bases, leaving 10 bases not matched to a gene. CDR3 sequence reads: CASSQFSGGMGEQFF. Here the CDR3 DNA reads TGTGCCAGCAGCCAATTTAGCGGGGGGATGGGTGAGCAGTTCTTC.

Regarding this clonotype: The CDR3 does not end in the conserved phenylalanine or tryptophan, so this is likely a read error. The V and J genes are TRBV5-1 and TRBJ2-5; D not certain. Germline V gene data show CDR1 as SGHRS and CDR2 as YFSETQ. This CDR3 is 14 amino acids long. Trimming took 0 bases from V and 3 from J, leaving 9 bases between them. The CDR3 sequence is CASSLVFNEETQYL. CDR3 nucleotide sequence: TGCGCCAGCAGCTTGGTTTTTAATGAAGAGACCCAGTACCTC.

CDR3 in amino acids: CASPPGVANTEAFF. The CDR3 nucleotides are TGTGCCAGCCCACCGGGAGTAGCGAACACTGAAGCTTTCTTT. The V and J genes are TRBV7-2 and TRBJ1-1; D unclear. CDR3 length: 14 residues. Germline CDR1 is SGHTA and CDR2 is FQGNSA. The germline V and J ends were trimmed by 8 bases and 1 base, with 14 bases remaining between them.

The DNA of the CDR3 is TGTGCCAGCACCCTGACAGACTACAATGAGCAGTTCTTC. Its translation is CASTLTDYNEQFF. The chain recombines TRBV7-8 with TRBJ2-7; TRBD1 is a possible D gene (5 bases). The DNA end favors TRBJ2-1, so the J call may be wrong. CDR3 length equals 13 residues. Germline V CDR1 and CDR2: SGHVS, FQNEAQ.

Many counts were recorded for this clonotype. V and J are TRBV29-1 and TRBJ1-1; no clear D. Trimming shortened V by 5 bases and J by 0 bases, and 7 bases separated the two germline ends. This CDR3 contains 12 residues. Per the germline V gene, CDR1 is SQVTM and CDR2 is ANQGSEA. CDR3 loop: CSVWVMNTEAFF. Written as DNA, the CDR3 is TGCAGCGTTTGGGTCATGAACACTGAAGCTTTCTTT.

This clonotype was counted at least ten times. The chain couples TRBV2 to TRBJ1-2; D is ambiguous. Between the trimmed V and J ends, which lost 4 bases and 4 bases, there was a span of 16 bases. The CDR3 consists of 15 residues. From germline, CDR1 is SNHLY and CDR2 FYNNEI. The CDR3 nucleotides are TGTGCCAGCAGTGCGTCGGTTTGGGGTTCCTATGGCTACACCTTC. This codes for CASSASVWGSYGYTF.

This clonotype was seen many times. The V call is TRBV20-1, the J call TRBJ2-7; 7 nucleotides agree with TRBD1. From germline, CDR1 is DFQATT and CDR2 SNEGSKA (reference sequence). The CDR3 sequence is 13 residues long. V was pared by 2 bases and J by 0 bases, with 1 base of the junction left unmatched. The CDR3 sequence: CSARWTGSYEQYF. Here the CDR3 DNA reads TGCAGTGCTAGATGGACAGGCTCCTACGAGCAGTACTTC.

The chain has TRBV11-2 and TRBJ2-7; no firm D call. Trimming removed 8 bases at V and 3 bases at J, with 14 bases between. The germline V gene has CDR1 SGHAT and CDR2 FQNNGV. The CDR3 runs 13 residues. In nucleotides, the CDR3 is TGTGCCAGCCGTTACGGGCCCAGCTACGAGCAGTACTTC. Its protein is CASRYGPSYEQYF.

Ten or more counts support this clonotype. The V call is TRBV5-1, the J call TRBJ2-7; tentatively, D is TRBD1 (5 bases). The CDR3 is 14 residues long. Germline CDR1 SGHRS, CDR2 YFSETQ. The germline V and J ends were trimmed by 4 bases and 5 bases, with 16 bases remaining between them. The CDR3 loop reads CASSPGARANEQYF. The CDR3 bases are TGCGCCAGCAGCCCTGGGGCCAGGGCGAACGAGCAGTACTTC.

The chain links TRBV27 to TRBJ1-2; D is unresolved. Germline V gene sequence: CDR1 MNHEY, CDR2 SMNVEV (reference sequence). V lost 6 bases and J lost 4, with 6 bases in between. This CDR3 is built from 11 residues. The CDR3 is CASRSRYGYTF. The CDR3 nucleotides are TGTGCCAGCAGATCTCGCTATGGCTACACCTTC.

At least ten counts were recorded for this clonotype. This chain connects TRBV29-1 to TRBJ1-2; D gene uncertain. V gave up 3 bases and J gave up 2 bases, with 19 bases separating them. Germline CDR1 is SQVTM and CDR2 is ANQGSEA. CDR3 size: 16 residues. The CDR3 sequence is CSVDVQWEKSNYGYTF. The CDR3 nucleotides are TGCAGCGTTGATGTACAGTGGGAGAAATCAAACTATGGCTACACCTTC.

Many counts were recorded for this clonotype. The chain is built from TRBV19 and TRBJ1-5; 7 bases map to TRBD1. This CDR3 has 19 amino acids. The germline CDR1 and CDR2 sequences are LNHDA and SQIVND (reference sequence). V lost 4 bases to trimming and J lost 4 bases; unmatched junction nucleotides: 19. This CDR3 reads CASSTSDRDVSRWNQPQHF. In nucleotides, the CDR3 is TGTGCCAGTAGTACGAGTGACAGGGACGTGAGTAGATGGAATCAGCCCCAGCATTTT.